In its sample, the clone carrying this T cell receptor beta chain was seen many times. Its cognate antigen is unknown. Sequence at one end of the junction differs from germline and may be a read error. TCRdb itself ran the 5' RACE reads through MiXCR, one entry per CDR3 protein. The sample contains 350,000 or so distinct CDR3 sequences, roughly 14% of which appear only once. This entry is derived from a study of CD8 T cells in ankylosing spondylitis. Study findings and constraints: The study identified a TCR beta motif of under ten highly homologous variants that appeared characteristic of ankylosing spondylitis blood. Peripheral blood held disease-linked clones only at relatively low frequency, and these were CD8+.

There are 15 residues in the CDR3. J is TRBJ1-1 and V is TRBV12-3 or TRBV12-4, with D perhaps matching TRBD1 (5 bases). Sequencing input: blood, either unsorted or a sorted T cell fraction (not recorded which). The clonotype originates from a male donor with ankylosing spondylitis or in good health (not recorded which). CDR3 in amino acids: CASSPARVMNTEAFF. Written as DNA, the CDR3 is TGTGCCAGCAGTCCCGCCAGGGTGATGAATACTGAAGCTTTCTTT.